A selection of T cell receptor beta chains follows, all from one sample in a study of cytomegalovirus exposure and HLA in healthy donors. Here immunoSEQ multiplex PCR was the method, and the copy in TCRdb shows in-frame clones only, minus some. The data hold 200,000 to 250,000 clones, with roughly 88% observed a single time. The sequenced material came from PBMCs. These receptor sequences come from a woman under 30 in good health and CMV-seronegative. Both conserved end residues are part of each CDR3. A D gene is named only where the DNA matches it firmly. Clone sizes are given selectively: once, few, many, or a class where the clone is expanded.

CDR3nt	CDR3aa	j_gene	d_gene	v_gene	abundance
TGTGCCTCCCGCCCGGCGGGCGGATCCTACGAGCAGTACTTC	CASRPAGGSYEQYF	TRBJ2-7	NA	TRBV28	NA
TGTGCCAGCAGCTTAGAATCCCTAGCGGTGAACACCGGGGAGCTGTTTTTT	CASSLESLAVNTGELFF	TRBJ2-2	TRBD2	TRBV7-2	NA
TGTGCCAGCACTTGGAGACAGGGAACTGAAGCTTTCTTT	CASTWRQGTEAFF	TRBJ1-1	TRBD1	TRBV7-2	NA
TGTGCCAGCAGTGGCTGGGGAGCCGGGGAGCTGTTTTTT	CASSGWGAGELFF	TRBJ2-2	NA	TRBV2	NA
TGTGCCAGCAGCTTAGGGACAGGATTTAATGAAAAACTGTTTTTT	CASSLGTGFNEKLFF	TRBJ1-4	TRBD1	TRBV11-2	NA
TGTGCCAGCTGGCCGACAGGGGGGGGCCTCCACGAGCAGTACTTC	CASWPTGGGLHEQYF	TRBJ2-7	TRBD1	TRBV7-9	NA
TGTGCTAGTGGTCCCCCCCCACCCGCGGGAAGAGACAATGAGCAGTTCTTC	CASGPPPPAGRDNEQFF	TRBJ2-1	NA	TRBV12-5	NA
TGTGCCAGCAGCTCGGGACTAGCGCCCTACGAGCAGTACTTC	CASSSGLAPYEQYF	TRBJ2-7	TRBD2	TRBV11-3	NA
TGTGCCAGCAGTTTAGGAGGGACAGGGGGGGATGGCTACACCTTC	CASSLGGTGGDGYTF	TRBJ1-2	TRBD1	TRBV28	NA
TGTGCCAGCAGTGATAGGGGGACAAGTGGATGGGAGACCCAGTACTTC	CASSDRGTSGWETQYF	TRBJ2-5	NA	TRBV28	NA
TGTGCCAGCAGCCAAGAGCTAATCCAAGAGACCCAGTACTTC	CASSQELIQETQYF	TRBJ2-5	NA	TRBV4-2	NA
TGTGCCAGCAGCTGGACAGGGCACGAGCAGTACTTC	CASSWTGHEQYF	TRBJ2-7	TRBD1	TRBV5-6	NA
TGTGCCAGCAGTTACTCGAGAGCCCGTAACTATGGCTACACCTTC	CASSYSRARNYGYTF	TRBJ1-2	NA	TRBV6-6	NA
TGCAGCGTTGGGACAGATCCCACAGATACGCAGTATTTT	CSVGTDPTDTQYF	TRBJ2-3	NA	TRBV29-1	NA
TGTGCCAGCAGCGTAGCGGTAAGAGAGACCCAGTACTTC	CASSVAVRETQYF	TRBJ2-5	NA	TRBV9	NA
TGTGCCAGTAGTACCCCCTGGGCGGGAGCTAGTGAGCAGTTCTTC	CASSTPWAGASEQFF	TRBJ2-1	TRBD2	TRBV19	NA
TGCAGCATCCGACAGGGTAGTACAGATACGCAGTATTTT	CSIRQGSTDTQYF	TRBJ2-3	TRBD1	TRBV29-1	NA
TGTGCCAGCAGTCCCACAGGGCAAGAGACCCAGTACTTC	CASSPTGQETQYF	TRBJ2-5	NA	TRBV28	NA
TGTGCCAGCAGTTTAGGGCCCCACGATGAGCAGTTCTTC	CASSLGPHDEQFF	TRBJ2-1	NA	TRBV27	once
TGCGCCAGCAGCCCGGGGACAGCCGCTAACTACGAGCAGTACTTC	CASSPGTAANYEQYF	TRBJ2-7	TRBD1	TRBV5-1	NA
TGTGCCTGGATGTCAGGCATGAACACTGAAGCTTTCTTT	CAWMSGMNTEAFF	TRBJ1-1	NA	TRBV30	NA
TGTGCCAGCAGTGGCCGGGCCGGGACCTACGAGCAGTACTTC	CASSGRAGTYEQYF	TRBJ2-7	NA	TRBV2	NA
TGTGCCAGCTCACCACCGAGCAGGGTCAACTATGGCTACACCTTC	CASSPPSRVNYGYTF	TRBJ1-2	NA	TRBV18	NA
TGTGCCAGCATCCTAGGCGGGAGTGTAGATACGCAGTATTTT	CASILGGSVDTQYF	TRBJ2-3	TRBD2	TRBV6-1	NA
TGTGCCAGCGGGACAGGGAGGAACTATGGCTACACCTTC	CASGTGRNYGYTF	TRBJ1-2	TRBD1	TRBV5-5	NA
TGTGCCAGCAGTGGAGTAGGACTAGCGGATACCCAGTACTTC	CASSGVGLADTQYF	TRBJ2-5	TRBD2	TRBV6-1	NA
TGTGCCAGCAGCTTACTTGAGGCAGGGGGGACTGAAGCTTTCTTT	CASSLLEAGGTEAFF	TRBJ1-1	TRBD1	TRBV7-9	NA
TGTGCCAGCAGTTCAGGCAGGGGGGATCTTAGCTCCTACGAGCAGTACTTC	CASSSGRGDLSSYEQYF	TRBJ2-7	NA	TRBV11-2	few
TGTGCCAGCAGTCCCTGGACAGGGGGAGCTTTCTTT	CASSPWTGGAFF	TRBJ1-1	TRBD1	TRBV28	once
TGTGCCAGCAGCCCTTCGGACAGGGAAGATACGCAGTATTTT	CASSPSDREDTQYF	TRBJ2-3	TRBD1	TRBV7-9	NA
TGTGCCAGCAGCGTAGACCCAGTCACAGATACGCAGTATTTT	CASSVDPVTDTQYF	TRBJ2-3	NA	TRBV9	NA
TGTGCCAGCAGTGACCTACCTCTTAACACCGGGGAGCTGTTTTTT	CASSDLPLNTGELFF	TRBJ2-2	NA	TRBV2	NA
TGTGCCACCAGCTGGGGACTGCGATCCCCAGATACGCAGTATTTT	CATSWGLRSPDTQYF	TRBJ2-3	NA	TRBV25-1	NA
TGCGCCAGCAGCTTATCAGGGGGCGTGGAGACCCAGTACTTC	CASSLSGGVETQYF	TRBJ2-5	TRBD1	TRBV5-1	NA
TGTGCCAGTAGTCTCGGGAGATTTACAGATACGCAGTATTTT	CASSLGRFTDTQYF	TRBJ2-3	NA	TRBV19	NA
TGTGCCAGCAGCCAAGTCGGGGAGACCCAGTACTTC	CASSQVGETQYF	TRBJ2-5	NA	TRBV14	NA
TGTGCCACCAGCAGGGCCCGGGACTCCTCAGCAGATACGCAGTATTTT	CATSRARDSSADTQYF	TRBJ2-3	NA	TRBV15	NA
TGTGCCAGCAGTCTAAGCGGGGGACCTTCCAATGAGCAGTTCTTC	CASSLSGGPSNEQFF	TRBJ2-1	TRBD2	TRBV6-1	NA
TGTGCCAGCAGTTGGTCCCTATCCTACGAGCAGTACTTC	CASSWSLSYEQYF	TRBJ2-7	NA	TRBV28	NA
TGTGCCAGCAGCCCAGGACAGGGTGGTGAAAAACTGTTTTTT	CASSPGQGGEKLFF	TRBJ1-4	TRBD1	TRBV4-2	few
TGTGCCAGCAGCGTAGATGAATCCTACGAGCAGTACTTC	CASSVDESYEQYF	TRBJ2-7	NA	TRBV6-1	NA
TGTGCCAGCAGACAAGGACTGGTTGGTCTGCCGCAGTTCTTC	CASRQGLVGLPQFF	TRBJ2-1	NA	TRBV28	NA
TGTGCCACCAGCAGAGATCTTGGACTAGCGGAAGAGACCCAGTACTTC	CATSRDLGLAEETQYF	TRBJ2-5	TRBD2	TRBV15	NA
TGTGCCAGCAGCTTTTACAGGGGGCGAGAGACCCAGTACTTC	CASSFYRGRETQYF	TRBJ2-5	TRBD1	TRBV7-6	once
TGTGCCAGCAGCTGGGGGACAGGGGGGGCCACTGAAGCTTTCTTT	CASSWGTGGATEAFF	TRBJ1-1	TRBD1	TRBV5-6	NA
TGCGCCAGCTCAGGGCCCTCCGTACGGGACAAACCCTACGAGCAGTACTTC	CASSGPSVRDKPYEQYF	TRBJ2-7	NA	TRBV4-1	NA
TGCGCCAGCAGCTGGGGGACAGGGTCGTCGGGAGGCTACACCTTC	CASSWGTGSSGGYTF	TRBJ1-2	TRBD1	TRBV5-1	NA
TGTGCCAGCAGTTCCAGACTAGACGGGGGCAATGAGCAGTTCTTC	CASSSRLDGGNEQFF	TRBJ2-1	NA	TRBV27	NA
TGTGCCAGCAGTCCCGACCGGGAAATGGGAGAGACCCAGTACTTC	CASSPDREMGETQYF	TRBJ2-5	NA	TRBV28	NA
TGTGCCAGTAAACAGGTGAATAGCAATCAGCCCCAGCATTTT	CASKQVNSNQPQHF	TRBJ1-5	NA	TRBV19	NA
TGTGCCAGCAGCTTAGAGGTGACGGGAAACTCTGGAAACACCATATATTTT	CASSLEVTGNSGNTIYF	TRBJ1-3	NA	TRBV11-1	NA
TGTGCCAGCAGCGGGCGGACAGGGGTCGGTGGCTACACCTTC	CASSGRTGVGGYTF	TRBJ1-2	TRBD1	TRBV7-2	NA
TGTGCCAGCAGCTTAGGGGTGACAGGGGATCAGCCCCAGCATTTT	CASSLGVTGDQPQHF	TRBJ1-5	TRBD1	TRBV7-9	few
TGTGCCAGCAGTTCCACGACAGGGTTAAAAGAGACCCAGTACTTC	CASSSTTGLKETQYF	TRBJ2-5	TRBD1	TRBV6-5	NA